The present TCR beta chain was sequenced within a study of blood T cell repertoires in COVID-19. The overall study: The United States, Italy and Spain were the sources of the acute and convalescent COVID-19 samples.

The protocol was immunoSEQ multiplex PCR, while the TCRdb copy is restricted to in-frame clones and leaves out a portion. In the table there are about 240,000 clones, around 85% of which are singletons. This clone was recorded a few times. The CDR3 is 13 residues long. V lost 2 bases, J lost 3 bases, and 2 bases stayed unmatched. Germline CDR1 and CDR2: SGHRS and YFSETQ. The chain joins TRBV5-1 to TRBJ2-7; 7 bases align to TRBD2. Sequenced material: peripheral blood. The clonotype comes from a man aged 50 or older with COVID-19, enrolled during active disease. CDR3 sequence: CASSLAGNYEQYF. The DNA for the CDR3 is TGCGCCAGCAGCTTAGCGGGGAACTACGAGCAGTACTTC.